This T cell receptor (beta chain) comes out of a study of blood T cell repertoires in COVID-19. Germline CDR1 KGHDR, CDR2 SFDVKD. CDR3 length: 15 residues. J lost 0 bases, V lost 4 bases, and 2 bases had no gene match. Under the authors' procedure: Reference gene primers were amplified, and this amplification served to estimate nucleated cell counts. The repertoire was sequenced with immunoSEQ multiplex PCR; TCRdb's copy has only in-frame clones and lacks some. V and J calls and clone size follow that table, whereas D and trimming were derived from the DNA. Among around 80,000 clones listed, 90% were seen once.

This receptor was obtained from a woman over 75 with acute or convalescent COVID-19. The chain employs TRBV24-1 and TRBJ2-1, with TRBD1 identical over 7 bases. Sequencing input: peripheral blood. The CDR3 coding sequence is TGTGCCACCAGTGAGCCAGGGGGCTCCTACAATGAGCAGTTCTTC. This translates into CATSEPGGSYNEQFF.